One sample yielded the 31 T cell receptor beta chains listed below, sequenced in a study of blood T cell repertoires in COVID-19. Produced via immunoSEQ multiplex PCR; TCRdb's table is partial and in-frame only. The sample gives 150,000 to 200,000 clones, roughly 85% of which show up once; roughly 8.2% is in the top ten. The sequencing input was peripheral blood. All receptors derive from a man in his 60s with acute or convalescent COVID-19.

This sequence joins TRBV5-1 and TRBJ2-7; possible D gene TRBD2, 5 bases. Trimming pared 4 bases from V and 2 bases from J, leaving 16 bases between. In germline, CDR1 is SGHRS, CDR2 YFSETQ. CDR3 size: 15 residues. CDR3 bases: TGCGCCAGCAGCCCGGGAAGGCAGGCCACCTACGAGCAGTACTTC. The encoded protein is CASSPGRQATYEQYF.

This clone was picked up one time. The sample has other DNA sequences that encode this CDR3 too. The V gene is TRBV12-3 or TRBV12-4, the J gene TRBJ2-7, with D perhaps TRBD2 (5 bases). The CDR3 length is 13 residues. Trimming left V 5 bases short and J 7 bases short, with 15 bases between. For the CDR3, the DNA is TGTGCCAGCAGTCGGGGAGAGGCGTATGAGCAGTACTTC. Translated: CASSRGEAYEQYF.

The DNA for the CDR3 is TGTGCGGGAGATCGGGGGGAGACCCAGTACTTC. As protein: CAGDRGETQYF. The rearrangement links TRBV2 to TRBJ2-5, with TRBD2 as a possible D gene (6 bases). The germline V gene has CDR1 SNHLY and CDR2 FYNNEI. There are 11 residues in the CDR3.

The chain is built from TRBV10-1 and TRBJ2-1; the match to TRBD2 covers 7 bases. The V segment lost 5 bases and the J segment 6 bases; nucleotides outside the gene matches: 7. Germline-derived CDR1 and CDR2 are WNHNN and SYGVQD (reference sequence). The CDR3 totals 14 residues. The CDR3 loop reads CASSPWTRGNEQFF. The CDR3 bases are TGCGCCAGCAGTCCCTGGACTAGAGGCAATGAGCAGTTCTTC.

The CDR3 DNA is TGCAGCGTTCTTACTACACCGGGACTAGCGGGAGTGTGGTCTACCACAGATACGCAGTATTTT. This encodes CSVLTTPGLAGVWSTTDTQYF. The chain carries TRBV29-1 and TRBJ2-3; 14 nucleotides agree with TRBD2. This CDR3 spans 21 amino acids. Germline V lookup: CDR1 SQVTM, CDR2 ANQGSEA. With V trimmed by 5 bases and J by 2 bases, 21 bases remained unmatched.

This clone was seen once. The rearrangement links TRBV23-1 to TRBJ2-4; D perhaps matches TRBD2 (6 bases). TRBV23-1 is recorded as an ORF, its role being uncertain. This CDR3 comprises 16 residues. V lost 2 bases, J lost 0 bases, and 11 bases lay in between. The CDR3 loop is CASSQSRGLAKNIQYF. The CDR3 region has the DNA TGCGCCAGCAGTCAAAGTCGGGGACTAGCCAAAAACATTCAGTACTTC.

The chain is built from TRBV5-4 and TRBJ2-1; 11 bases are a match to TRBD2. The germline V gene has CDR1 SGHNT and CDR2 YYREEE (reference sequence). V lost 2 bases to trimming and J lost 8 bases; unmatched junction nucleotides: 6. The CDR3 is 15 amino acids. CDR3 amino acids: CASSLHSGGGDEQFF. The CDR3 region has the DNA TGTGCCAGCAGCTTACATAGCGGGGGGGGTGATGAGCAGTTCTTC.

The V call is TRBV5-5, the J call TRBJ2-1, with TRBD2 identical over 7 bases. V was pared by 4 bases and J by 0 bases, with 4 bases of the junction left unmatched. The CDR3 is 15 residues long. Looked up from germline, CDR1 is SGHKS and CDR2 is YYEKEE (reference sequence). CDR3 DNA sequence: TGTGCCAGCAGCCCGACGGGGGGCTCCTACAATGAGCAGTTCTTC. Translated: CASSPTGGSYNEQFF.

This chain joins TRBV21-1 and TRBJ1-5; the DNA was not compared with TRBD1, the D call given in the table. TRBV21-1 is listed as a pseudogene. The CDR3 spans 19 residues. This chain's CDR3 is CASSKRGQGAGYSNQPQHF. The DNA for the CDR3 is TGTGCCAGCAGCAAAAGGGGACAGGGGGCCGGGTATAGCAATCAGCCCCAGCATTTT.

J is TRBJ2-7 and V is TRBV6-2 or TRBV6-3; TRBD1 matches at 7 bases. The trim removed 5 bases at V and 1 base at J, leaving 8 bases unmatched. The CDR3 loop spans 15 amino acids. Per the germline V gene, CDR1 is MNHEY and CDR2 is SVGEGT. This chain's CDR3 is CASSNRQGYSYEQYF. CDR3 in DNA: TGTGCCAGCAGTAACCGACAGGGTTATTCCTACGAGCAGTACTTC.

The V call is TRBV2, the J call TRBJ2-7; TRBD2 might be the D (6 bases). This CDR3 is built from 16 residues. Trimming pared 6 bases from V and 5 bases from J, leaving 23 bases between. CDR1 SNHLY and CDR2 FYNNEI come from the germline V gene. CDR3 sequence: CASRRSGYGYSDEQYF. The CDR3 region has the DNA TGTGCCAGCAGGCGGAGCGGGTATGGGTATAGTGACGAGCAGTACTTC.

This chain connects TRBV19 to TRBJ2-7; 7 nucleotides match TRBD1. The CDR3 extends over 15 amino acids. J lost 3 bases, V lost 3 bases, and 8 bases had no gene match. Germline V CDR1 and CDR2: LNHDA, SQIVND (reference sequence). CDR3 DNA sequence: TGTGCCAGTAGTATTGAGTGGGACAGAAACTACGAGCAGTACTTC. It specifies CASSIEWDRNYEQYF. Complete variable domain (other parts from reference TRBV19 and TRBJ2-7): DGGITQSPKYLFRKEGQNVTLSCEQNLNHDAMYWYRQDPGQGLRLIYYSQIVNDFQKGDIAEGYSVSREKKESFPLTVTSAQKNPTAFYLCASSIEWDRNYEQYFGPGTRLTVT.

The chain employs TRBV19 and TRBJ2-2, with D tentatively TRBD2 (7 bases). V was cut by 7 bases and J by 7 bases, with 19 bases left in between. This CDR3 has 15 amino acids. Germline CDR1 is LNHDA and CDR2 is SQIVND (reference sequence). The DNA for the CDR3 is TGTGCCAGTACCCTTGGGGGGGCGTCCTACGGGGAGCTGTTTTTT. This gives the protein CASTLGGASYGELFF.

In this sample, this clone turned up a few times. The chain employs TRBV7-9 and TRBJ2-6; D gene unclear. V was clipped by 4 bases and J by 4 bases, with 11 bases between them. This CDR3 is 15 amino acids long. The germline gives CDR1 SEHNR, CDR2 FQNEAQ (reference sequence). The CDR3 reads CASSSRVFGANVLTF. CDR3 DNA: TGTGCCAGCAGCTCCCGGGTCTTCGGGGCCAACGTCCTGACTTTC.

This sequence joins TRBV24-1 and TRBJ2-2, with 9 bases matching TRBD2. V lost 1 base, J lost 4 bases, and 9 bases stayed unmatched. This CDR3 is 18 amino acids long. Germline V gene data show CDR1 as KGHDR and CDR2 as SFDVKD. CDR3 loop: CATSDFSGLAGRTGELFF. As DNA, the CDR3 is TGTGCCACCAGTGATTTTTCGGGTCTAGCGGGGCGCACCGGGGAGCTGTTTTTT.

The chain has TRBV5-1 and TRBJ2-1, with 12 bases lining up with TRBD2. Germline V gene data show CDR1 as SGHRS and CDR2 as YFSETQ. The V and J ends lost 4 bases and 7 bases, in that order; junction bases with no gene match: 6. This CDR3 comprises 15 residues. CDR3 sequence (DNA): TGCGCCAGCAGCCACGGACTAGCGGGAATAAATGAGCAGTTCTTC. It codes for CASSHGLAGINEQFF.

The chain combines TRBV6-1 with TRBJ1-2, with 8 nucleotides matching TRBD1. The junction had 4 bases not matched to a gene; V was cut back by 3 bases and J by 7 bases. Per the germline V gene, CDR1 is MNHNS and CDR2 is SASEGT. The CDR3 totals 13 residues. CDR3 sequence (DNA): TGTGCCAGCAGTGACGGACAGGGCGGTGGCTACACCTTC. Translation gives CASSDGQGGGYTF.

For this clone: The germline gene is not matched at one end of the junction; a read error may be the cause. The rearrangement joins TRBV2 to TRBJ2-5; 10 bases are a match to TRBD2. The germline CDR1 and CDR2 sequences are SNHLY and FYNNEI. The CDR3 runs to 12 residues. CDR3 DNA sequence: TGTGCCAGCAGTGAACGTCAGGGACTAGCGCACTTC. Translated, it gives CASSERQGLAHF.

This clone was observed once. The rearrangement joins TRBV6-1 to TRBJ1-5; 10 nucleotides align to TRBD1. V lost 4 bases and J lost 2; bases outside the gene matches: 11. Germline CDR1 is MNHNS and CDR2 is SASEGT. The CDR3 covers 18 residues. This chain's CDR3 is CASSGFRTGGIGNQPQHF. The CDR3 nucleotides read TGTGCCAGCAGTGGGTTTCGGACAGGGGGGATCGGCAATCAGCCCCAGCATTTT.

This clone was seen more than once but under ten times. The rearrangement joins TRBV30 to TRBJ2-1, with 11 bases lining up with TRBD1. CDR3 size: 16 residues. Germline assignment: CDR1 GTSNPN and CDR2 SVGIG (reference sequence). The junction had 6 bases not matched to a gene; V was cut back by 1 base and J by 4 bases. This CDR3 is CAWSEIGTGGYNEQFF. The CDR3 bases are TGTGCCTGGAGTGAAATAGGGACAGGGGGGTACAATGAGCAGTTCTTC.

The chain recombines TRBV6-1 with TRBJ1-2; tentative D call: TRBD1 (5 bases). This CDR3 has 17 amino acids. The germline V gene encodes CDR1 MNHNS and CDR2 SASEGT. The ends were cut back, 2 bases at V and 10 bases at J, with 26 bases in the middle. CDR3 residues: CASSEFQGLGQLRVYTF. The CDR3, as DNA: TGTGCCAGCAGTGAATTTCAAGGGTTGGGGCAATTAAGAGTCTACACCTTC.

The rearrangement links TRBV7-8 to TRBJ2-1, with 8 nucleotides matching TRBD2. Trimming took 3 bases from V and 5 from J; bases not matched to a gene: 6. The V gene's germline CDR1 is SGHVS and CDR2 FQNEAQ. The CDR3 runs to 15 residues. The CDR3 sequence is CASSFPGGPHNEQFF. The CDR3 coding sequence is TGTGCCAGCAGCTTTCCGGGAGGGCCCCACAATGAGCAGTTCTTC.

The chain combines TRBV28 with TRBJ1-1; D is ambiguous. Germline assignment: CDR1 MDHEN and CDR2 SYDVKM. This CDR3 is 12 amino acids long. The V end lost 8 bases, the J end lost 5 bases, and 12 bases lay between the germline ends. The CDR3, as DNA: TGTGCCAGCGGACTCGATGGGACTGAAGCTTTCTTT. Translating gives CASGLDGTEAFF.

Only one count was recorded for this clone. The chain couples TRBV5-8 to TRBJ2-1; TRBD2 is a possible D gene (6 bases). Germline CDR1 is SGHTS and CDR2 is YDEGEE. V was cut by 2 bases and J by 5 bases, with 20 bases left in between. This CDR3 is built from 17 residues. The CDR3 DNA reads as TGTGCCAGCAGCTTCCCCGGGACGGAGGGGATGGACAATGAGCAGTTCTTC. Amino acids: CASSFPGTEGMDNEQFF.

The CDR3 DNA reads as TGCAGCGTTGCGGCGGATACTAGCACAGATACGCAGTATTTT. This encodes CSVAADTSTDTQYF. The V gene is TRBV29-1, the J gene TRBJ2-3; D is uncertain. The CDR3 is made up of 14 amino acids. Deletions cut 4 bases from V and 0 bases from J, with 11 bases between. Germline V CDR1 and CDR2: SQVTM, ANQGSEA.

The chain joins TRBV18 to TRBJ1-4; a possible D gene is TRBD1 (5 bases). CDR1 is KGHSH, CDR2 LQKENI, per germline. The CDR3 loop spans 15 amino acids. V was clipped by 3 bases and J by 6 bases, with 14 bases between them. The CDR3 spells CASSPRTSWDEKLFF. CDR3 in DNA: TGTGCCAGCTCACCCAGGACAAGTTGGGATGAAAAACTGTTTTTT.

This sequence joins TRBV3-1 (or the pseudogene TRBV3-2) and TRBJ1-3; D may be TRBD1 (5 bases). There are 17 residues in the CDR3. V gave up 2 bases and J gave up 0 bases, with 14 bases separating them. The germline gives CDR1 LGHDT, CDR2 YNNKEL (reference sequence). In nucleotides, the CDR3 is TGTGCCAGCAGCCAAAGAGGGGTCGGGGGCTCTGGAAACACCATATATTTT. It is translated as CASSQRGVGGSGNTIYF.

The chain uses TRBV5-1 and TRBJ1-2; TRBD1 aligns across 7 bases. Trimming removed 3 bases from V and 10 bases from J; junction bases left unmatched: 6. In germline, CDR1 is SGHRS, CDR2 YFSETQ. CDR3 length equals 12 residues. The CDR3 loop reads CASSSSGQAYTF. Written as DNA, the CDR3 is TGCGCCAGCAGCTCCTCTGGACAGGCCTACACCTTC.

CDR3 protein: CAISELGTGGYEQYF. The CDR3 coding sequence is TGTGCCATCAGTGAGCTGGGGACAGGGGGCTACGAGCAGTACTTC. The rearrangement links TRBV10-3 to TRBJ2-7; 11 bases line up with TRBD1. With 2 bases clipped from V and 3 bases from J, the junction kept 3 bases outside the gene matches. There are 15 residues in the CDR3. Germline V gene data show CDR1 as ENHRY and CDR2 as SYGVKD.

This clone appeared once. The chain combines TRBV28 with TRBJ1-2; D call uncertain. The V and J ends lost 6 bases and 7 bases respectively, with 12 bases between them. Germline values: CDR1 MDHEN, CDR2 SYDVKM. This CDR3 contains 12 residues. The CDR3 here is CASSPRTRGYTF. Here the CDR3 DNA reads TGTGCCAGCAGCCCCAGGACTCGTGGCTACACCTTC.

V is TRBV4-1 and J is TRBJ2-5, with TRBD2 identical over 8 bases. Germline V gives CDR1 MGHRA, CDR2 YSYEKL. The V segment lost 0 bases and the J segment 0 bases; nucleotides outside the gene matches: 6. The CDR3 extends over 17 amino acids. The chain's CDR3 is CASSQDRTSGHQETQYF. As DNA, the CDR3 is TGCGCCAGCAGCCAAGATCGAACTAGCGGCCACCAAGAGACCCAGTACTTC.